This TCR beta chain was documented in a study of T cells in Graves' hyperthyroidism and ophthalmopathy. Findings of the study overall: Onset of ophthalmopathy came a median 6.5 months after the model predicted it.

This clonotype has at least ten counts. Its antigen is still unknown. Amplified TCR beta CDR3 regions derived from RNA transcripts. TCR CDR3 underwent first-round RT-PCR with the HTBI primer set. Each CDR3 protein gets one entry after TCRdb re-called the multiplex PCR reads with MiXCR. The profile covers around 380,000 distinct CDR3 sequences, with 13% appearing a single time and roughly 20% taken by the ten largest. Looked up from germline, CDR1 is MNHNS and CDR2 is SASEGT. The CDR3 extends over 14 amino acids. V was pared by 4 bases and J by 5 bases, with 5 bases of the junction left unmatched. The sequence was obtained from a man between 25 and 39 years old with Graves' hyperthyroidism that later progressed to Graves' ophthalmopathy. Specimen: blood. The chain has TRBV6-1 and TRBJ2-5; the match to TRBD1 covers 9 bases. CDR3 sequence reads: CASSVQGAGETQYF. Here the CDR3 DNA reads TGTGCCAGCAGTGTACAGGGGGCTGGGGAGACCCAGTACTTC.